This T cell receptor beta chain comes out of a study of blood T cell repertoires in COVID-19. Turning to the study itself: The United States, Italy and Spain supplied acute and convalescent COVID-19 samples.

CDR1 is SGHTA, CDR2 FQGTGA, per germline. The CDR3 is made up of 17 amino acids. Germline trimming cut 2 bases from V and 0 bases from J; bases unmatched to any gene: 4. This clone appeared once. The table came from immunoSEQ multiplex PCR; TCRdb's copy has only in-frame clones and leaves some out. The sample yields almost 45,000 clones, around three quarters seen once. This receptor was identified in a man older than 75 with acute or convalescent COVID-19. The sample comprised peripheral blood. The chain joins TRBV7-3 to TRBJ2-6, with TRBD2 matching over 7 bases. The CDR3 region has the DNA TGTGCCAGCAGCTTAGGAGGCGGGAGCTCTGGGGCCAACGTCCTGACTTTC. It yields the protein CASSLGGGSSGANVLTF.